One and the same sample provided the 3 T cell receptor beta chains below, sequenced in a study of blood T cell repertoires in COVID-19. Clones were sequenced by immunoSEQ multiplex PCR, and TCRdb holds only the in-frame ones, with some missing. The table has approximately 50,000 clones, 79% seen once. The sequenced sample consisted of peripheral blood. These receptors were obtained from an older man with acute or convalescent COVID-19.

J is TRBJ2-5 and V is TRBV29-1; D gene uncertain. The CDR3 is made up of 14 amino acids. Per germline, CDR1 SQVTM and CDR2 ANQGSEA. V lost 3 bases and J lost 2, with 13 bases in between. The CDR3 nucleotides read TGCAGCGTTGAGTACGGAGTGTTTCAAGAGACCCAGTACTTC. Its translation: CSVEYGVFQETQYF.

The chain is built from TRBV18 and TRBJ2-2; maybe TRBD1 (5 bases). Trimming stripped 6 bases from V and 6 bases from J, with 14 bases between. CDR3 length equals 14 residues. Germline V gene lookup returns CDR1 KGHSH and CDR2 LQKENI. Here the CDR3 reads CASSPRQGSGELFF. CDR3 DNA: TGTGCCAGCTCTCCCCGCCAGGGTTCCGGGGAGCTGTTTTTT.

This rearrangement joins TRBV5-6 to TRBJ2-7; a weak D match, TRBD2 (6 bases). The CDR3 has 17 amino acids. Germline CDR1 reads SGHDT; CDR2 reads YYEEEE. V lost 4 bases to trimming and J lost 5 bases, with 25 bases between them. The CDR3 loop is CASSHPGGTFINHEQYF. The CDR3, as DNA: TGTGCCAGCAGCCACCCAGGAGGGACTTTTATAAACCACGAGCAGTACTTC.